The next 20 T cell receptor beta chains were all read from a single sample in a study of Graves' ophthalmopathy and Graves' hyperthyroidism. Investigators amplified TCR beta CDR3 regions from RNA transcripts. After a first-round RT-PCR with HTBI primers, a second-round multiplex PCR was run. Each CDR3 protein gets one entry after TCRdb re-called the multiplex PCR reads with MiXCR. The sample includes 450,000 or so distinct CDR3 sequences, roughly 14% seen only once; the top ten take 9.8%. The sequencing input was blood. All receptors come from a woman in her thirties with Graves' ophthalmopathy.

This clonotype came up many times. This chain links TRBV12-3 or TRBV12-4 with TRBJ1-6, with D possibly TRBD1 on 6 matching bases. V lost 7 bases, J lost 7 bases, and 17 bases lay in between. This CDR3 is built from 15 residues. Here the CDR3 reads CASTPQDSLNSPLHF. CDR3 coding DNA: TGTGCCAGCACCCCACAGGACAGCCTAAATTCACCCCTCCACTTT.

This clonotype has just a few counts. The chain has TRBV24-1 and TRBJ1-2; maybe TRBD1 (5 bases). V was pared by 4 bases and J by 3 bases, with 8 bases between. The CDR3 totals 13 residues. The V gene's germline CDR1 is KGHDR and CDR2 SFDVKD. The CDR3 loop is CATSEGVDYGYTF. The DNA of the CDR3 is TGTGCCACCAGTGAGGGGGTGGACTATGGCTACACCTTC.

CDR3 nucleotides: TGCGCCAGCAGCCAACGGTTGGGGATGACTGAAGCTTTCTTT. It encodes CASSQRLGMTEAFF. The V call is TRBV4-1, the J call TRBJ1-1; D gene uncertain. Germline V gives CDR1 MGHRA, CDR2 YSYEKL. V lost 2 bases, J lost 5 bases, and 12 bases lay in between. This CDR3 is 14 amino acids long.

This clonotype was seen ten or more times. V usage is TRBV27 and J usage is TRBJ1-6, with no clear D. Trimming stripped 5 bases from V and 8 bases from J, with 7 bases between. The CDR3 loop spans 12 amino acids. The V gene's germline CDR1 is MNHEY and CDR2 SMNVEV (reference sequence). CDR3 protein: CASSPSHSPLHF. For the CDR3, the DNA is TGTGCCAGCAGTCCTTCCCATTCACCCCTCCACTTT.

The rearrangement joins TRBV12-3 or TRBV12-4 to TRBJ1-1; 7 nucleotides agree with TRBD1. Losses at the gene ends were 3 bases for V and 1 base for J; bases not matched to a gene: 8. This CDR3 has 16 residues. CDR3 in amino acids: CASSLHGTGENTEAFF. DNA of the CDR3: TGTGCCAGCAGTTTGCATGGAACAGGGGAGAACACTGAAGCTTTCTTT.

J is TRBJ2-7 and V is TRBV6-1, with D possibly TRBD2 on 6 matching bases. CDR3 size: 15 residues. Germline V lookup: CDR1 MNHNS, CDR2 SASEGT. V was shortened by 4 bases and J by 0 bases, with 13 bases between the two germline ends. The CDR3 loop reads CASSGQERASYEQYF. CDR3 DNA sequence: TGTGCCAGCAGTGGTCAAGAGCGGGCCTCCTACGAGCAGTACTTC.

This clonotype appeared many times. This chain joins TRBV11-3 and TRBJ2-5; no definite D call. Trimming took off 5 bases at V and 2 bases at J, with 12 bases between the two ends. CDR1 is SGHNT, CDR2 YENEEA, per germline. The length of the CDR3 is 14 residues. The CDR3 protein is CASSKGPRQETQYF. The CDR3 bases are TGTGCCAGCAGCAAAGGACCAAGACAAGAGACCCAGTACTTC.

This clonotype was picked up many times. J is TRBJ2-7 and V is TRBV12-3 or TRBV12-4, with 8 positions matching TRBD2. The ends lost 3 bases at V and 6 bases at J; junction bases unmatched: 7. The CDR3 covers 14 residues. CDR3: CASSFGLASGEQYF. DNA for the CDR3: TGTGCCAGCAGTTTCGGACTAGCTAGTGGCGAGCAGTACTTC.

This chain connects TRBV11-2 to TRBJ1-5; D gene unclear. Deletions cut 0 bases from V and 7 bases from J, with 10 bases between. The CDR3 loop spans 14 amino acids. From germline, CDR1 is SGHAT and CDR2 FQNNGV. This CDR3 reads CASSLEGPEQPQHF. The CDR3 DNA reads TGTGCCAGCAGCTTAGAAGGACCCGAACAGCCCCAGCATTTT.

Ten or more counts support this clonotype. This chain's CDR3 is CASSQEGLKETQYF. Here the CDR3 DNA reads TGTGCCAGCAGCCAAGAGGGACTTAAAGAGACCCAGTACTTC. This sequence joins TRBV3-1 and TRBJ2-5; D possibly corresponds to TRBD2 (6 bases). In germline, CDR1 is LGHDT, CDR2 YNNKEL (reference sequence). There are 14 residues in the CDR3. The V end was cut by 0 bases, the J end by 3 bases, with 8 bases between.

In its sample, this clonotype was seen many times. The chain joins TRBV20-1 to TRBJ1-1; 11 positions agree with TRBD1. The CDR3 spans 12 residues. CDR1 is DFQATT, CDR2 SNEGSKA, per germline (reference sequence). Trimming cost V 5 bases and J 4 bases; bases outside gene matches: 0. For the CDR3, the DNA is TGCAGTGCTGGGACAGGGGGCACTGAAGCTTTCTTT. Protein sequence: CSAGTGGTEAFF.

The sample holds a few counts of this clonotype. The J gene is TRBJ2-7, the V gene TRBV9; D is tentatively TRBD1 or TRBD2 (6 bases each). This CDR3 region has 14 residues. Trimming removed 0 bases from V and 6 bases from J, with 13 bases in between. Germline V gene data show CDR1 as SGDLS and CDR2 as YYNGEE. CDR3 nucleotide sequence: TGTGCCAGCAGCGTAGGAGGAGGGGGGACCGAGCAGTACTTC. As protein: CASSVGGGGTEQYF.

The rearrangement links TRBV11-2 to TRBJ2-5; D might be TRBD2 (6 bases). From germline, CDR1 is SGHAT and CDR2 FQNNGV. This CDR3 has 15 amino acids. Deletions cut 4 bases from V and 3 bases from J, with 15 bases between. CDR3 DNA sequence: TGTGCCAGCAGCTGGGGCGGTGGGGAGGAAGAGACCCAGTACTTC. Translation: CASSWGGGEEETQYF.

This clonotype has a count of ten or more. This chain links TRBV12-3 or TRBV12-4 with TRBJ2-5, with D uncertain. V lost 6 bases and J lost 3, with 8 bases in between. The CDR3 is made up of 12 amino acids. The CDR3 bases are TGTGCCAGCAGCCTTAATGAAGAGACCCAGTACTTC. This gives the protein CASSLNEETQYF.

This clonotype was detected ten times or more. The CDR3 protein is CASSLSGRSTDTQYF. As DNA, the CDR3 is TGTGCCAGCAGCTTATCCGGACGTAGCACAGATACGCAGTATTTT. The chain recombines TRBV7-2 with TRBJ2-3; D ambiguous. CDR3 length: 15 residues. Trimming shortened V by 2 bases and J by 0 bases, and 9 bases separated the two germline ends. Per the germline V gene, CDR1 is SGHTA and CDR2 is FQGNSA.

This clonotype was counted many times. V is TRBV10-3 and J is TRBJ1-1; weak D call: TRBD1 (5 bases). CDR3 length equals 11 residues. Germline CDR1 and CDR2: ENHRY and SYGVKD. With 6 bases removed from V and 3 bases from J, the gap between germline ends came to 5 bases. This CDR3 reads CAIRGDTEAFF. CDR3 coding DNA: TGTGCCATCAGAGGGGACACTGAAGCTTTCTTT.

The V call is TRBV20-1, the J call TRBJ2-7; no definite D call. The CDR3 has 13 residues. V lost 6 bases to trimming and J lost 1 base, with 13 bases between them. Germline V gene sequence: CDR1 DFQATT, CDR2 SNEGSKA (reference sequence). CDR3 DNA sequence: TGCAGTGCAAAGGTCGCCTCGTCCTACGAGCAGTACTTC. Its protein product is CSAKVASSYEQYF.

This clonotype was seen at least ten times. The V and J genes are TRBV13 and TRBJ2-2; 10 positions match TRBD1. The CDR3 runs to 15 residues. In germline, CDR1 is PRHDT, CDR2 FYEKMQ (reference sequence). The ends lost 7 bases at V and 4 bases at J; junction bases unmatched: 6. CDR3 residues: CASTRQGAATGELFF. The CDR3 DNA reads TGTGCCAGCACCCGACAGGGGGCTGCCACCGGGGAGCTGTTTTTT. The full variable domain, rest sourced from reference TRBV13 and TRBJ2-2, is AAGVIQSPRHLIKEKRETATLKCYPIPRHDTVYWYQQGPGQDPQFLISFYEKMQSDKGSIPDRFSAQQFSDYHSELNMSSLELGDSALYFCASTRQGAATGELFFGEGSRLTVL.

This clonotype was recorded many times. The J gene is TRBJ1-6, the V gene TRBV15, with D possibly matching TRBD1 (6 bases). The CDR3 length is 15 residues. Trimming shortened V by 1 base and J by 5 bases, and 9 bases separated the two germline ends. Germline loops: CDR1 LNHNV, CDR2 YYDKDF (reference sequence). CDR3 residues: CATSRVTGNNSPLHF. The CDR3 DNA sequence: TGTGCCACCAGCAGAGTAACAGGGAATAATTCACCCCTCCACTTT. Full variable domain (missing parts from reference TRBV15 and TRBJ1-6): DAMVIQNPRYQVTQFGKPVTLSCSQTLNHNVMYWYQQKSSQAPKLLFHYYDKDFNNEADTPDNFQSRRPNTSFCFLDIRSPGLGDTAMYLCATSRVTGNNSPLHFGNGTRLTVT.

This clonotype turned up a few times. This chain links TRBV12-3 or TRBV12-4 with TRBJ2-3; D is uncertain. The CDR3 spans 14 residues. The V gene lost 3 bases and the J gene lost 1 base, with 8 bases spanning the gap. The chain's CDR3 is CASSFGQRTDTQYF. CDR3 in DNA: TGTGCCAGCAGTTTCGGCCAGCGCACAGATACGCAGTATTTT.